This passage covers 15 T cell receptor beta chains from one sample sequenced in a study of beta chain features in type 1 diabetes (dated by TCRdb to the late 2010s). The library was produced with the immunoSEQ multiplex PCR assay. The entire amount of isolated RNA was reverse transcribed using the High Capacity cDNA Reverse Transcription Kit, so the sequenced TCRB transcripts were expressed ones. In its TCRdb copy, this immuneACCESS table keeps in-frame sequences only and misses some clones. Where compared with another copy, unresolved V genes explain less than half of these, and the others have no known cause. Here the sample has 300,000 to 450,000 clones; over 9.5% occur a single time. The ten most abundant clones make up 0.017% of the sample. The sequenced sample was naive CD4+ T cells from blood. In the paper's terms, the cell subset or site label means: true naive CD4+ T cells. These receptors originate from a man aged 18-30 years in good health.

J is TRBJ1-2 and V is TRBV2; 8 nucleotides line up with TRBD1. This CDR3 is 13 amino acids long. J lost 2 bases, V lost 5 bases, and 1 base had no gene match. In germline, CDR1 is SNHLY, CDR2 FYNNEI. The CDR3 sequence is CASSRTGNYGYTF. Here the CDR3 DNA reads TGTGCCAGCAGTAGGACAGGGAACTATGGCTACACCTTC.

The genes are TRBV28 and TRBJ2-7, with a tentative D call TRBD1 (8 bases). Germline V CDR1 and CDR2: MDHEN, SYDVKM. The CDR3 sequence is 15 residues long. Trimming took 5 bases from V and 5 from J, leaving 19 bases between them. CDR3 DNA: TGTGCCAGCAGTCCACAGGGGGGCGGGGGCAACGAGCAGTACTTC. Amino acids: CASSPQGGGGNEQYF.

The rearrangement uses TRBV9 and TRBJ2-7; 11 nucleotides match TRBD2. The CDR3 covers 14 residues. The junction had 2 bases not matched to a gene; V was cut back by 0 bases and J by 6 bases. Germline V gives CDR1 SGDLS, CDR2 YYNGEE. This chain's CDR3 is CASSVGLAGTEQYF. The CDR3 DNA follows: TGTGCCAGCAGCGTAGGACTAGCGGGAACCGAGCAGTACTTC.

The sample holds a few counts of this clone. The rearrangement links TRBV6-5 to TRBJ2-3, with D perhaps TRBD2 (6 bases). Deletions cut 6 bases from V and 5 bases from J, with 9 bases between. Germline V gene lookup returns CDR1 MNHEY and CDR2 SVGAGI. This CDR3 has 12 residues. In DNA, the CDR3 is TGTGCCAGCAGGGTGGGGGGAGATACGCAGTATTTT. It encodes CASRVGGDTQYF.

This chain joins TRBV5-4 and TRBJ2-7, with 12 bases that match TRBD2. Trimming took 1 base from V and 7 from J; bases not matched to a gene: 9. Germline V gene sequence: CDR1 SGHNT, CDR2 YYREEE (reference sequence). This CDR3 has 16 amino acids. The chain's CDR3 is CASSLTGRLAGGEQYF. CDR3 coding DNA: TGTGCCAGCAGCTTGACAGGTCGGCTAGCGGGAGGGGAGCAGTACTTC.

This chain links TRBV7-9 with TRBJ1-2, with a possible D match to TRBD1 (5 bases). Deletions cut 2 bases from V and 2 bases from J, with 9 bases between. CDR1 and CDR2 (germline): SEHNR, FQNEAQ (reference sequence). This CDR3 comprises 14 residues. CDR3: CASSLPGRNYGYTF. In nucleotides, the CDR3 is TGTGCCAGCAGCTTACCAGGGAGGAACTATGGCTACACCTTC.

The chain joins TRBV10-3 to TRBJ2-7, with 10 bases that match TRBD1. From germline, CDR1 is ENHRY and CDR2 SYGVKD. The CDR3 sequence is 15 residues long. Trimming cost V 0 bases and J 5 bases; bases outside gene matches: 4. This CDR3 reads CAISESRDRGNEQYF. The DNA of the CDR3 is TGTGCCATCAGTGAGTCTCGGGACAGGGGCAACGAGCAGTACTTC.

The CDR3 loop reads CASSRDSGANVLTF. In DNA form, the CDR3 reads TGTGCCAGCAGCAGGGACTCTGGGGCCAACGTCCTGACTTTC. The V call is TRBV6-5, the J call TRBJ2-6; D may be TRBD1 (5 bases). With 6 bases removed from V and 0 bases from J, the gap between germline ends came to 6 bases. This CDR3 spans 14 amino acids. CDR1 MNHEY and CDR2 SVGAGI come from the germline V gene.

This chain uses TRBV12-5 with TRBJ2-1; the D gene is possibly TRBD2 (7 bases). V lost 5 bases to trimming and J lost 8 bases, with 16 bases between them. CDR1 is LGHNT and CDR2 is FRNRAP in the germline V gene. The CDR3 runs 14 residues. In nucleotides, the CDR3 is TGTGCTAGTGGTGGGGGCGGGGGCCTCGATGAGCAGTTCTTC. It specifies CASGGGGGLDEQFF.

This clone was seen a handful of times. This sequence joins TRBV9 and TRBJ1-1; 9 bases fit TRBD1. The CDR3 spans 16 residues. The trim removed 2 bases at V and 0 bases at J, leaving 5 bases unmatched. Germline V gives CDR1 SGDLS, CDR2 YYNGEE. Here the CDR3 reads CASSVGTGMMNTEAFF. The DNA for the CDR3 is TGTGCCAGCAGCGTGGGGACAGGGATGATGAACACTGAAGCTTTCTTT.

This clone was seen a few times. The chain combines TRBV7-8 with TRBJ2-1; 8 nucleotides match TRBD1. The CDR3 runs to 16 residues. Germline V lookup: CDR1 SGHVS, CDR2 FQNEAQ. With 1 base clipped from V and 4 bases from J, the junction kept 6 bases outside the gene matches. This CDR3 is CASSLVNRGTYNEQFF. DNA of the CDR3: TGTGCCAGCAGCTTAGTGAACAGGGGGACATACAATGAGCAGTTCTTC.

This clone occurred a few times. The DNA for the CDR3 is TGTGCCAGTAGTATGGGCCGGGACAGAAAAGTTCAGCCCCAGCATTTT. It specifies CASSMGRDRKVQPQHF. The chain recombines TRBV19 with TRBJ1-5, with 7 bases aligning to TRBD1. J gave up 6 bases and V 3 bases, and 11 bases lay outside the gene matches. There are 16 residues in the CDR3. Per the germline V gene, CDR1 is LNHDA and CDR2 is SQIVND (reference sequence).

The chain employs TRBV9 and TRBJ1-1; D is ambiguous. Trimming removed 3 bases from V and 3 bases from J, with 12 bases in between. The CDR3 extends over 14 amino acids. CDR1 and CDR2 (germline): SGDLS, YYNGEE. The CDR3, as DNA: TGTGCCAGCAGCGAGGCAGGTTCTTACACTGAAGCTTTCTTT. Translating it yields CASSEAGSYTEAFF. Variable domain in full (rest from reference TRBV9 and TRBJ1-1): DSGVTQTPKHLITATGQRVTLRCSPRSGDLSVYWYQQSLDQGLQFLIQYYNGEERAKGNILERFSAQQFPDLHSELNLSSLELGDSALYFCASSEAGSYTEAFFGQGTRLTVV.

The CDR3 bases are TGCGCCAGCAGCCAAGAGGACATCCATCCTGGCTACACCTTC. Translated: CASSQEDIHPGYTF. The chain has TRBV4-3 and TRBJ1-2; D might be TRBD1 (5 bases). The CDR3 spans 14 residues. Germline loops: CDR1 LGHNA, CDR2 YSLEER. With 0 bases removed from V and 7 bases from J, the gap between germline ends came to 12 bases.

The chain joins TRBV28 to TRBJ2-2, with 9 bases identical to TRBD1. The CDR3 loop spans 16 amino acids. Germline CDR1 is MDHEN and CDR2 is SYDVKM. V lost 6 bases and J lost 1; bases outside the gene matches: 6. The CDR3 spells CASSRRGQGNTGELFF. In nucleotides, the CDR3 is TGTGCCAGCAGCAGGAGGGGACAGGGGAACACCGGGGAGCTGTTTTTT.